This T cell receptor (beta chain) was sequenced in a study of control samples from healthy donors and cancer patients. Assay used: immunoSEQ multiplex PCR; TCRdb lists only in-frame clones, some missing. In the table there are some 45,000 clones, approximately 82% of which are singletons. Germline CDR1 LNHDA, CDR2 SQIVND (reference sequence). This CDR3 has 15 amino acids. J was trimmed by 4 bases and V by 5 bases; bases with no gene match: 5. The chain joins TRBV19 to TRBJ1-3; 10 positions match TRBD1. The receptor was derived from a man aged 55 to 70 in good health. Sequenced: blood. This chain's CDR3 is CASSRQGAGGNTIYF. As DNA, the CDR3 is TGTGCCAGTAGTCGACAGGGGGCTGGCGGAAACACCATATATTTT.